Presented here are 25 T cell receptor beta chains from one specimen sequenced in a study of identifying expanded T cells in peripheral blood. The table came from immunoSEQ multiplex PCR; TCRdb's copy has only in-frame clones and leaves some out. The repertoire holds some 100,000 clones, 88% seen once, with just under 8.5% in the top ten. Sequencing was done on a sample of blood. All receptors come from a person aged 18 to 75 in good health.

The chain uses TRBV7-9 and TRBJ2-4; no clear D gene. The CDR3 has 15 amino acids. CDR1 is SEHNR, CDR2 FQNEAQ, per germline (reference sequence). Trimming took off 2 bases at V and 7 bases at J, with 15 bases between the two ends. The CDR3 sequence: CASSLFGPESNIQYF. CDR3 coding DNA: TGTGCCAGCAGCTTATTCGGGCCGGAAAGTAACATTCAGTACTTC.

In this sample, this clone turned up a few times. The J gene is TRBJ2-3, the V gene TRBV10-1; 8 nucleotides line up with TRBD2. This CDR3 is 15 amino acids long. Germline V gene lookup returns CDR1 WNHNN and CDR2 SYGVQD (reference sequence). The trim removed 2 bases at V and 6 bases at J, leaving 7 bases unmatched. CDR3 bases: TGCGCCAGCAGTGAGAAAGGCGGGGGGACGGATACGCAGTATTTT. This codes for CASSEKGGGTDTQYF.

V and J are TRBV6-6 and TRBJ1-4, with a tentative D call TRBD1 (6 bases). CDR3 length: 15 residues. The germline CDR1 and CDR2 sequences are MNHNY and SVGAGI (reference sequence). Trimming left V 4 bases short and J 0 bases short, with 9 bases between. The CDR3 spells CASSFKGATNEKLFF. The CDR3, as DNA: TGTGCCAGCAGTTTTAAGGGGGCAACTAATGAAAAACTGTTTTTT.

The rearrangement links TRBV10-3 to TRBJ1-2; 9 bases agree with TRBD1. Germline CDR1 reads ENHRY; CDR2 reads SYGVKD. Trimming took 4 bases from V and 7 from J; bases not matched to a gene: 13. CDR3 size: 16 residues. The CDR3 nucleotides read TGTGCCATCAGTGCCACATGGGGACAGGGCGAGGTTGGCTACACCTTC. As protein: CAISATWGQGEVGYTF.

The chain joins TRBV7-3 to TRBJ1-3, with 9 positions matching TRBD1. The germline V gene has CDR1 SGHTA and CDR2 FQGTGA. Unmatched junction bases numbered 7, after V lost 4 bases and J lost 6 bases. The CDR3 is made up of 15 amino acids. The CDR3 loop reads CASSSPGQGANTIYF. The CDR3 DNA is TGTGCCAGCAGCTCACCGGGACAGGGTGCAAACACCATATATTTT.

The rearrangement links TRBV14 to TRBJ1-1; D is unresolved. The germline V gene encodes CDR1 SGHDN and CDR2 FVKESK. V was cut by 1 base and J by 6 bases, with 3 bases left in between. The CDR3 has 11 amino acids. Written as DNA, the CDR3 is TGTGCCAGCAGCCAAGTTTCTGAAGCTTTCTTT. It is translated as CASSQVSEAFF. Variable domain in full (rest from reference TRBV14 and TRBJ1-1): EAGVTQFPSHSVIEKGQTVTLRCDPISGHDNLYWYRRVMGKEIKFLLHFVKESKQDESGMPNNRFLAERTGGTYSTLKVQPAELEDSGVYFCASSQVSEAFFGQGTRLTVV.

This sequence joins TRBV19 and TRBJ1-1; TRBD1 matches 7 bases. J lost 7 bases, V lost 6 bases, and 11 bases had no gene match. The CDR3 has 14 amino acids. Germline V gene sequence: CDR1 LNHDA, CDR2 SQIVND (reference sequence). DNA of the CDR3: TGTGCCAGTAGCCTCAGGGGGGTAAATCTTGAAGCTTTCTTT. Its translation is CASSLRGVNLEAFF.

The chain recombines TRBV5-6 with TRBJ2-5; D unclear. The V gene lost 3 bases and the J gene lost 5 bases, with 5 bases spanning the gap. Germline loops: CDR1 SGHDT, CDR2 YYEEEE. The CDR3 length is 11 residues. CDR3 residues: CASSSKETQYF. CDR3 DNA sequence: TGTGCCAGCAGCTCAAAGGAGACCCAGTACTTC.

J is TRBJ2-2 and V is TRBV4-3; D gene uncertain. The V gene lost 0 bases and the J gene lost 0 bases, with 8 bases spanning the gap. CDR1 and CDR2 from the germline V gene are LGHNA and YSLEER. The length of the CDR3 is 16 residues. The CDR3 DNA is TGCGCCAGCAGCCAAGAAATTCTTGCGAACACCGGGGAGCTGTTTTTT. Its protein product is CASSQEILANTGELFF.

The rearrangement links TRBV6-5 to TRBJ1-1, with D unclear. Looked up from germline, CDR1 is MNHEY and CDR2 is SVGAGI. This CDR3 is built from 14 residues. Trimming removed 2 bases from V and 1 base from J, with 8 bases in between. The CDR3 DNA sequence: TGTGCCAGCAGTTACACCGGGAAGAACACTGAAGCTTTCTTT. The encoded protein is CASSYTGKNTEAFF.

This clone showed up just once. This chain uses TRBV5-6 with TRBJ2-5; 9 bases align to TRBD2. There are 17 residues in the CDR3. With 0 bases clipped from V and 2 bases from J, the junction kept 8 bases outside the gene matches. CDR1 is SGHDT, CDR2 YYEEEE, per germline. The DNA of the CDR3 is TGTGCCAGCAGCTTGGAAAATCTGGCGGGGGGGCAAGAGACCCAGTACTTC. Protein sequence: CASSLENLAGGQETQYF.

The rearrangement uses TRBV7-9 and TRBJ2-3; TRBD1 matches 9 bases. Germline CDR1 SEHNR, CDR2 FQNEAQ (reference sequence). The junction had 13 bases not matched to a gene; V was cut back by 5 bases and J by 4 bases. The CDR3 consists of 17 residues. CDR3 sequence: CASSAIPGQGISDTQYF. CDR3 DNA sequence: TGTGCCAGCAGCGCAATCCCGGGACAGGGTATTTCAGATACGCAGTATTTT. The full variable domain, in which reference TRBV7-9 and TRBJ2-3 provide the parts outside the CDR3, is DTGVSQNPRHKITKRGQNVTFRCDPISEHNRLYWYRQTLGQGPEFLTYFQNEAQLEKSRLLSDRFSAERPKGSFSTLEIQRTEQGDSAMYLCASSAIPGQGISDTQYFGPGTRLTVL.

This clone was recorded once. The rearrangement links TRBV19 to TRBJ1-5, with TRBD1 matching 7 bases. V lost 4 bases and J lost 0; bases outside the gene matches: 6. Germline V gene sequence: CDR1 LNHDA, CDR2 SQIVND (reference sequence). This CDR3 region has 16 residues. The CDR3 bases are TGTGCCAGTAGTACAGGGACAGCTTATAGCAATCAGCCCCAGCATTTT. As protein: CASSTGTAYSNQPQHF.

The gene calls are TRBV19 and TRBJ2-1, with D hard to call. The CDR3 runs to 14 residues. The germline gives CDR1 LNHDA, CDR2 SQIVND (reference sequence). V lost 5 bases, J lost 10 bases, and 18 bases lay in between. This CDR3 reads CASSPSRRGREQFF. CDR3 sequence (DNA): TGTGCCAGTAGTCCATCGAGGCGCGGCAGGGAGCAGTTCTTC.

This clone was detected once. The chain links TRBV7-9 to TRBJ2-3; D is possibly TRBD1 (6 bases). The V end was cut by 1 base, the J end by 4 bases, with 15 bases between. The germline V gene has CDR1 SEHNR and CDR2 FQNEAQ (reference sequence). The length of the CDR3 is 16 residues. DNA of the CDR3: TGTGCCAGCAGCTTAGGGCAGGGGATAGAAGCAGATACGCAGTATTTT. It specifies CASSLGQGIEADTQYF.

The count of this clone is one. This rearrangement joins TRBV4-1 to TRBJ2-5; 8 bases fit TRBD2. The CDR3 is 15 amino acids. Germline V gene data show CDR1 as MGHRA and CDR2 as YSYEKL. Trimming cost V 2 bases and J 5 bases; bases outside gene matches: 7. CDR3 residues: CASSQSGGLLETQYF. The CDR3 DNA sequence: TGCGCCAGCAGCCAAAGCGGGGGACTATTGGAGACCCAGTACTTC.

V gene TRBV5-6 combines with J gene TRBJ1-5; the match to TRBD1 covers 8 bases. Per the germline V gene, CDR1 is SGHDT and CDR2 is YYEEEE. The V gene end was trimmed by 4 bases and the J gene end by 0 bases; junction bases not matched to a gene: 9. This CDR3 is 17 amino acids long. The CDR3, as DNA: TGTGCCAGCAGCACGGTACAGGGGGTTTATAGCAATCAGCCCCAGCATTTT. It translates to CASSTVQGVYSNQPQHF.

The CDR3 sequence is CASSPGLAGGGEQFF. The CDR3 bases are TGTGCCAGCAGCCCGGGACTAGCGGGGGGTGGAGAGCAGTTCTTC. This chain links TRBV4-2 with TRBJ2-1; 15 bases are a match to TRBD2. Trimming at V came to 4 bases and at J to 10 bases, leaving 5 bases not matched to a gene. This CDR3 has 15 residues. Germline V gives CDR1 LGHNA, CDR2 YNFKEQ.

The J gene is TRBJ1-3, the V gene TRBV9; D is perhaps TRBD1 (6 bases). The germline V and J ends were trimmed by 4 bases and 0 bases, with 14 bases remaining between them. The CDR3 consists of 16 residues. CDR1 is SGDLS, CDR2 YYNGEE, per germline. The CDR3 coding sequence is TGTGCCAGCAGCCCACAGGGTCCCAGCTCTGGAAACACCATATATTTT. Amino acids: CASSPQGPSSGNTIYF. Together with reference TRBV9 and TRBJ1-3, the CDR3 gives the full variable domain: DSGVTQTPKHLITATGQRVTLRCSPRSGDLSVYWYQQSLDQGLQFLIQYYNGEERAKGNILERFSAQQFPDLHSELNLSSLELGDSALYFCASSPQGPSSGNTIYFGEGSWLTVV.

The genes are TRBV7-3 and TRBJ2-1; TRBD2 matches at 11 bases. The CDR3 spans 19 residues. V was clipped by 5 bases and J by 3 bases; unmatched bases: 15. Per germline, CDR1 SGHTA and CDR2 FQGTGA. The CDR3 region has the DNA TGTGCCAGCAGCCCCGACAGGGTTGGAGGGACTAGCGGCTACAATGAGCAGTTCTTC. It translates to CASSPDRVGGTSGYNEQFF.

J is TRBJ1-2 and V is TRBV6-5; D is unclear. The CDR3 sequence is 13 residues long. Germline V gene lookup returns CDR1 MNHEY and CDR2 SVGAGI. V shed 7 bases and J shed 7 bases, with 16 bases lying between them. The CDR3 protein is CASTSESVFGYTF. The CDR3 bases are TGTGCCAGCACCTCGGAGTCCGTCTTTGGCTACACCTTC.

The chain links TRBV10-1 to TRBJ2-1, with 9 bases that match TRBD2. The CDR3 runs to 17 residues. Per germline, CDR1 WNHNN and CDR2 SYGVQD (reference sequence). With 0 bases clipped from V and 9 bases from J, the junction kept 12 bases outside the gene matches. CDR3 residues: CASSESVELAGGGEQFF. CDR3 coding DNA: TGCGCCAGCAGTGAGTCGGTGGAACTAGCGGGTGGGGGTGAGCAGTTCTTC.

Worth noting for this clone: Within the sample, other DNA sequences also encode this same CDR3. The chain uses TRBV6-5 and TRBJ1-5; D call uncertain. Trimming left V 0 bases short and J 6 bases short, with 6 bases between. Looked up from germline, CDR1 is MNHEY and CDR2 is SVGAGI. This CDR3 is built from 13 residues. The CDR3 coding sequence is TGTGCCAGCAGTTACTCGAGAGGTCAGCCCCAGCATTTT. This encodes CASSYSRGQPQHF.

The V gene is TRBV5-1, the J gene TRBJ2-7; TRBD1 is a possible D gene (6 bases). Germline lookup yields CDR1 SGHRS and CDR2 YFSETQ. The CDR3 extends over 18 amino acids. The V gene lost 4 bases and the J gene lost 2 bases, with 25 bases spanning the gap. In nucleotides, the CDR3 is TGCGCCAGCAGCCTGTACGCCACACAGGGTATTCGACCCTACGAGCAGTACTTC. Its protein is CASSLYATQGIRPYEQYF. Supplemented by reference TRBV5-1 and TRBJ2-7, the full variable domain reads KAGVTQTPRYLIKTRGQQVTLSCSPISGHRSVSWYQQTPGQGLQFLFEYFSETQRNKGNFPGRFSGRQFSNSRSEMNVSTLELGDSALYLCASSLYATQGIRPYEQYFGPGTRLTVT.

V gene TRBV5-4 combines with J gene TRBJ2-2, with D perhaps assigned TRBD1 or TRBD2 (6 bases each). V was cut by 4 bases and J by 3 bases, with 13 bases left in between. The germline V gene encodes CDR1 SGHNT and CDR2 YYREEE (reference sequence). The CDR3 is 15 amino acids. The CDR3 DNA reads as TGTGCCAGCAGCCCTCGAGGGGGGTACACCGGGGAGCTGTTTTTT. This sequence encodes CASSPRGGYTGELFF.